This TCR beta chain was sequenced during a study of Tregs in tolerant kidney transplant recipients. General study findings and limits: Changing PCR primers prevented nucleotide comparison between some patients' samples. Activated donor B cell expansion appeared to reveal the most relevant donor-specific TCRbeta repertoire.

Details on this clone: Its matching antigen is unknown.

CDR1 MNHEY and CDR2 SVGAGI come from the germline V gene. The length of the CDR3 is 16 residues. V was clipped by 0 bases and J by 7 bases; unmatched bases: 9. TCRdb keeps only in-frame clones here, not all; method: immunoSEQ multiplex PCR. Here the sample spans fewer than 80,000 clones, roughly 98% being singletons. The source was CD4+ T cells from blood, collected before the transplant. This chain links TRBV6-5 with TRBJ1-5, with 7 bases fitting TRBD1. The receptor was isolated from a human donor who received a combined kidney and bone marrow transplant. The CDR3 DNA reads TGTGCCAGCAGTTACTCCACGCCGAGGGGGCGACAGCCCCAGCATTTT. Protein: CASSYSTPRGRQPQHF.